In its sample, the clone carrying this T cell receptor beta chain is medium-sized (0.01 to 0.1%). The antigen is unknown. Lysates of CMV-infected fibroblasts at around 10 ug/mL stimulated these cells. CD40L/CD69 double-negative CD45RO-high memory CD4+ T cells were collected. CDR1 and CDR2 (germline): SQVTM, ANQGSEA. V shed 7 bases and J shed 1 base, with 10 bases lying between them. The CDR3 contains 12 residues. The libraries were made with immunoSEQ version 4 in survey mode. Libraries were prepared by immunoSEQ multiplex PCR; TCRdb keeps only in-frame clonotypes and omits some of them. The sample consists of fewer than 40,000 clones, 82% of them appearing once. The sample comes from a study of persistence of HIV-infected CD4 T cells.

Sequenced here: CD4+ T cells sorted from PBMCs after roughly 19-hour stimulation, sampled from a patient who received antiretroviral therapy. The receptor was isolated from an adult woman with HIV who was CMV-seropositive. The chain carries TRBV29-1 and TRBJ1-1; D is uncertain. CDR3 in DNA: TGCAGCGCTCATACACCGAACACTGAAGCTTTCTTT. Translated: CSAHTPNTEAFF. The variable domain in full, with the rest retrieved from reference TRBV29-1 and TRBJ1-1, is SAVISQKPSRDICQRGTSLTIQCQVDSQVTMMFWYRQQPGQSLTLIATANQGSEATYESGFVIDKFPISRPNLTFSTLTVSNMSPEDSSIYLCSAHTPNTEAFFGQGTRLTVV.